The text below deals with one T cell receptor (beta chain). The DNA is omitted, as the CDR3 cannot be located on it reliably, and the CDR3 follows TCRdb's listing. This specimen comes from a study of cytomegalovirus exposure and HLA in healthy donors. The CDR3 spans 14 amino acids, including both terminal residues. In the PCR, 60 Vbeta and 13 Jbeta primers were used. Assay used: immunoSEQ multiplex PCR; TCRdb lists only in-frame clones, some missing. This table has 150,000 to 200,000 clones, more than 75% appearing once. This TCR came from a girl aged 10 to 17 in good health and CMV-seropositive. V is TRBV21-1 and J is TRBJ1-3; no DNA check was done on the table's D call, TRBD1. TRBV21-1 is deemed a pseudogene. The source material was PBMCs. CDR3 amino acids: CASSNVGRGNTIYF.